The entry below describes one T cell receptor (beta chain). Its antigen is undetermined. The source of the sample is a study of T cells after yellow fever vaccination. About the research overall: The SMART-Seq v4 Ultra Low Input method served to prepare the low-cell-number fractions.

By 5'RACE template switching, TCR cDNA was produced, with a universal primer site and UMIs added in the process. TCRdb re-analysed the 5' RACE reads in MiXCR, keeping a single row per CDR3 protein. Among roughly 190,000 distinct CDR3 sequences listed, approximately 10% were seen once. Overall study results and limits: Abundant clonotypes (contaminants from the bulk population) could be present in FACS-sorted repertoires. CD4 and CD8 compartments shared a small share of clonotypes.

This material consisted of CD8+ T cells sorted from PBMCs, taken 15 days after the yellow fever booster vaccination. The origin of this receptor is a man aged 18 to 29 who received the YFV17D yellow fever vaccine.

The CDR3 spells CASSLIDGAWETQYF. The DNA for the CDR3 is TGCGCCAGCAGCTTGATTGATGGTGCATGGGAGACCCAGTACTTC. The V gene is TRBV5-1, the J gene TRBJ2-5; D is uncertain. The CDR3 has 15 residues. The germline V and J ends were trimmed by 1 base and 5 bases, with 15 bases remaining between them. Germline assignment: CDR1 SGHRS and CDR2 YFSETQ.